This passage covers 30 T cell receptor beta chains from one sample sequenced in a study of identical twins. MiXCR, applied by TCRdb to the 5' RACE reads, yields one record per CDR3 protein. Of approximately 590,000 distinct CDR3 sequences listed, 9% to 10% are singletons. The data were also submitted as part of a second study, on yellow fever vaccine responses in identical twins.

Sequences were obtained from PBMCs. These receptors all come from a woman between 18 and 29 years old in good health.

This clonotype was detected only a few times. The genes are TRBV7-2 and TRBJ2-2; D gene ambiguous. The V end was cut by 6 bases, the J end by 5 bases, with 7 bases between. Per germline, CDR1 SGHTA and CDR2 FQGNSA. The CDR3 consists of 12 residues. CDR3 loop: CASRTSTGELFF. The CDR3 DNA reads TGTGCCAGCAGAACCTCGACCGGGGAGCTGTTTTTT.

This clonotype has just a few counts. This CDR3 reads CASSVRRSLQETQYF. The CDR3 DNA follows: TGTGCCAGCAGTGTTCGTAGGTCCCTCCAAGAGACCCAGTACTTC. The chain uses TRBV12-3 or TRBV12-4 and TRBJ2-5; D gene uncertain. Trimming pared 5 bases from V and 1 base from J, leaving 14 bases between. CDR3 length equals 15 residues.

The chain employs TRBV15 and TRBJ2-1; possibly TRBD1 or TRBD2 for D (5 bases each). Trimming removed 8 bases at V and 3 bases at J, with 17 bases between. The CDR3 consists of 15 residues. CDR1 is LNHNV and CDR2 is YYDKDF in the germline V gene (reference sequence). CDR3 sequence reads: CATGRRGVYYNEQFF. CDR3 bases: TGTGCCACCGGGCGTAGAGGGGTCTACTACAATGAGCAGTTCTTC. The full variable domain, in which reference TRBV15 and TRBJ2-1 provide the parts outside the CDR3, is DAMVIQNPRYQVTQFGKPVTLSCSQTLNHNVMYWYQQKSSQAPKLLFHYYDKDFNNEADTPDNFQSRRPNTSFCFLDIRSPGLGDTAMYLCATGRRGVYYNEQFFGPGTRLTVL.

The chain employs TRBV29-1 and TRBJ2-3; D not certain. The CDR3 is 12 residues long. The ends were cut back, 6 bases at V and 2 bases at J, with 9 bases in the middle. The germline CDR1 and CDR2 sequences are SQVTM and ANQGSEA. The CDR3 DNA follows: TGCAGCGTAGTTGCCGCCACAGATACGCAGTATTTT. Translation gives CSVVAATDTQYF.

This clonotype has a count of ten or more. V is TRBV7-6 and J is TRBJ1-5; D remains ambiguous. V lost 1 base and J lost 6, with 7 bases in between. Germline V gene lookup returns CDR1 SGHVS and CDR2 FNYEAQ. There are 13 residues in the CDR3. DNA for the CDR3: TGTGCCAGCAGCTTAGGTTCCGGTCAGCCCCAGCATTTT. It specifies CASSLGSGQPQHF.

The chain has TRBV6-1 and TRBJ1-2, with D maybe TRBD1 (5 bases). Trimming took off 6 bases at V and 1 base at J, with 15 bases between the two ends. The CDR3 length is 15 residues. CDR1 is MNHNS and CDR2 is SASEGT in the germline V gene. CDR3 amino acids: CASRVDSQYNYGYTF. Here the CDR3 DNA reads TGTGCCAGCAGGGTCGACAGCCAATATAACTATGGCTACACCTTC.

This clonotype was detected a few times. V gene TRBV3-1 combines with J gene TRBJ2-3; 7 nucleotides align to TRBD2. Germline-derived CDR1 and CDR2 are LGHDT and YNNKEL (reference sequence). The CDR3 runs 14 residues. V trimming: 1 base; J trimming: 5 bases; junction bases outside the gene matches: 3. CDR3 in DNA: TGTGCCAGCAGCCAAGGCGCGGGGGTAGATACGCAGTATTTT. Its translation is CASSQGAGVDTQYF.

This clonotype occurred many times. V gene TRBV18 combines with J gene TRBJ2-7; possible D gene TRBD1, 6 bases. V was shortened by 4 bases and J by 6 bases, with 13 bases between the two germline ends. Looked up from germline, CDR1 is KGHSH and CDR2 is LQKENI. The CDR3 runs to 13 residues. DNA for the CDR3: TGTGCCAGCTCACGACAGGTCGGAGGCGAGCAGTACTTC. Its translation is CASSRQVGGEQYF.

The chain couples TRBV5-5 to TRBJ2-2; D ambiguous. Trimming took off 0 bases at V and 6 bases at J, with 9 bases between the two ends. Germline CDR1 and CDR2: SGHKS and YYEKEE (reference sequence). CDR3 length equals 14 residues. CDR3 sequence: CASSLGGSPGELFF. The DNA of the CDR3 is TGTGCCAGCAGCTTGGGGGGATCCCCCGGGGAGCTGTTTTTT.

The chain joins TRBV12-3 or TRBV12-4 to TRBJ2-3, with 13 bases fitting TRBD2. Trimming cost V 7 bases and J 7 bases; bases outside gene matches: 8. This CDR3 spans 15 amino acids. The CDR3 region has the DNA TGTGCCAGCACCACACTAGCGGGAGGGCCGTATACGCAGTATTTT. This codes for CASTTLAGGPYTQYF.

This clonotype appeared many times. The chain links TRBV4-1 to TRBJ2-1; 9 bases agree with TRBD2. Germline V CDR1 and CDR2: MGHRA, YSYEKL. V trimming: 1 base; J trimming: 9 bases; junction bases outside the gene matches: 10. The CDR3 extends over 16 amino acids. CDR3 sequence: CASSQAGGGRAGEQFF. The CDR3 bases are TGCGCCAGCAGCCAAGCCGGCGGCGGGAGGGCCGGTGAGCAGTTCTTC.

This chain uses TRBV5-1 with TRBJ2-7, with 14 bases identical to TRBD2. Germline-derived CDR1 and CDR2 are SGHRS and YFSETQ. V was pared by 4 bases and J by 5 bases, with 14 bases of the junction left unmatched. The CDR3 has 18 amino acids. The CDR3 DNA is TGCGCCAGCAGCCGGCCCGGGACTAGCGGGAGCGGGGGGAACGAGCAGTACTTC. Its translation is CASSRPGTSGSGGNEQYF.

This clonotype was observed many times. The genes are TRBV4-3 and TRBJ2-3; 8 bases align to TRBD2. CDR3 length: 16 residues. Looked up from germline, CDR1 is LGHNA and CDR2 is YSLEER. With V trimmed by 4 bases and J by 1 base, 7 bases remained unmatched. The CDR3 protein is CASSRGGLAGTDTQYF. The CDR3 DNA follows: TGCGCCAGCAGCCGGGGAGGACTAGCCGGCACAGATACGCAGTATTTT.

The V and J genes are TRBV20-1 and TRBJ1-3; no reliable D call. Germline V gives CDR1 DFQATT, CDR2 SNEGSKA (reference sequence). Between the trimmed V and J ends, which lost 4 bases and 0 bases, there was a span of 7 bases. CDR3 size: 13 residues. CDR3 sequence reads: CSATRGSGNTIYF. The CDR3, as DNA: TGCAGTGCTACCCGGGGCTCTGGAAACACCATATATTTT.

The table lists this clonotype with a few counts. V and J are TRBV2 and TRBJ2-3, with a possible D match to TRBD2 (5 bases). The CDR3 has 12 amino acids. The V end lost 3 bases, the J end lost 6 bases, and 7 bases lay between the germline ends. CDR1 SNHLY and CDR2 FYNNEI come from the germline V gene. CDR3 protein: CASSERVDTQYF. In nucleotides, the CDR3 is TGTGCCAGCAGTGAGAGGGTTGATACGCAGTATTTT.

This clonotype has more than one count but fewer than ten. The CDR3 reads CASSDPGGPVTGELFF. The CDR3 DNA sequence: TGTGCCAGCAGCGACCCGGGGGGGCCCGTCACCGGGGAGCTGTTTTTT. The J gene is TRBJ2-2, the V gene TRBV7-3; 8 bases are a match to TRBD2. The germline CDR1 and CDR2 sequences are SGHTA and FQGTGA. V dropped 5 bases and J dropped 4; count of bases not matched to a gene: 9. The CDR3 is 16 amino acids.

This clonotype was observed many times. CDR3 sequence (DNA): TGTGCCAGCAGTTTGGGGGTGCAAGAGACCCAGTACTTC. Protein: CASSLGVQETQYF. This rearrangement joins TRBV12-3 or TRBV12-4 to TRBJ2-5; either TRBD1 or TRBD2 may supply D (5 bases each). The CDR3 is 13 amino acids. The ends were cut back, 3 bases at V and 2 bases at J, with 7 bases in the middle.

V is TRBV10-3 and J is TRBJ2-2; D unclear. The CDR3 contains 14 residues. Looked up from germline, CDR1 is ENHRY and CDR2 is SYGVKD. The V gene lost 4 bases and the J gene lost 5 bases, with 11 bases spanning the gap. The CDR3 region is CAISGRVSTGELFF. CDR3 DNA sequence: TGTGCCATCAGTGGCCGGGTCTCTACCGGGGAGCTGTTTTTT.

The chain uses TRBV2 and TRBJ2-5; TRBD1 aligns across 9 bases. The CDR3 loop spans 14 amino acids. Trimming at V came to 6 bases and at J to 4 bases, leaving 6 bases not matched to a gene. In germline, CDR1 is SNHLY, CDR2 FYNNEI. This chain's CDR3 is CASRSGTGLETQYF. The CDR3 DNA is TGTGCCAGCAGATCCGGGACAGGGCTAGAGACCCAGTACTTC.

In its sample, this clonotype was seen many times. CDR3 amino acids: CASSTTAGTQNQETQYF. The CDR3 coding sequence is TGTGCCAGCAGCACTACCGCCGGGACACAGAACCAAGAGACCCAGTACTTC. The chain employs TRBV7-8 and TRBJ2-5; TRBD1 might be the D (6 bases). The V gene lost 5 bases and the J gene lost 0 bases, with 19 bases spanning the gap. Germline CDR1 SGHVS, CDR2 FQNEAQ. This CDR3 region has 17 residues. The full variable domain, rest sourced from reference TRBV7-8 and TRBJ2-5, is GAGVSQSPRYKVAKRGQDVALRCDPISGHVSLFWYQQALGQGPEFLTYFQNEAQLDKSGLPSDRFFAERPEGSVSTLKIQRTQQEDSAVYLCASSTTAGTQNQETQYFGPGTRLLVL.

This chain uses TRBV29-1 with TRBJ2-2, with D unclear. CDR1 and CDR2 (germline): SQVTM, ANQGSEA. The CDR3 covers 12 residues. Trimming pared 3 bases from V and 6 bases from J, leaving 8 bases between. The CDR3 loop is CSVEEYAGELFF. The CDR3 DNA is TGCAGCGTTGAGGAGTATGCCGGGGAGCTGTTTTTT.

The chain links TRBV30 to TRBJ2-2; the D gene is possibly TRBD2 (6 bases). The CDR3 is 15 residues long. The V and J ends lost 2 bases and 7 bases respectively, with 17 bases between them. From germline, CDR1 is GTSNPN and CDR2 SVGIG (reference sequence). CDR3 protein: CAWSLGGGEIGELFF. For the CDR3, the DNA is TGTGCCTGGAGTCTCGGCGGAGGGGAGATCGGGGAGCTGTTTTTT. The full variable domain, with the rest looked up from reference TRBV30 and TRBJ2-2, is SQTIHQWPATLVQPVGSPLSLECTVEGTSNPNLYWYRQAAGRGLQLLFYSVGIGQISSEVPQNLSASRPQDRQFILSSKKLLLSDSGFYLCAWSLGGGEIGELFFGEGSRLTVL.

This chain joins TRBV2 and TRBJ2-3; no reliable D call. The CDR3 extends over 14 amino acids. Germline V gene lookup returns CDR1 SNHLY and CDR2 FYNNEI. The V end was cut by 8 bases, the J end by 6 bases, with 18 bases between. As DNA, the CDR3 is TGTGCCAGCCAAGGCAGTTCCGATGTGGATACGCAGTATTTT. Its protein product is CASQGSSDVDTQYF. Supplemented by reference TRBV2 and TRBJ2-3, the full variable domain reads EPEVTQTPSHQVTQMGQEVILRCVPISNHLYFYWYRQILGQKVEFLVSFYNNEISEKSEIFDDQFSVERPDGSNFTLKIRSTKLEDSAMYFCASQGSSDVDTQYFGPGTRLTVL.

The chain has TRBV5-1 and TRBJ2-1, with 14 positions matching TRBD2. CDR1 and CDR2 (germline): SGHRS, YFSETQ. The CDR3 contains 17 residues. V lost 0 bases, J lost 8 bases, and 7 bases stayed unmatched. In nucleotides, the CDR3 is TGCGCCAGCAGCTTGGCCGGGACTAGCGGGAGAAGGGATGAGCAGTTCTTC. Translated, it gives CASSLAGTSGRRDEQFF.

The sample holds a few counts of this clonotype. The chain joins TRBV4-3 to TRBJ2-5, with TRBD1 matching 9 bases. V dropped 3 bases and J dropped 1; count of bases not matched to a gene: 3. Germline-derived CDR1 and CDR2 are LGHNA and YSLEER. The CDR3 contains 15 residues. CDR3 protein: CASSQDRGAQETQYF. The CDR3 region has the DNA TGCGCCAGCAGCCAGGACAGGGGTGCCCAAGAGACCCAGTACTTC.

This clonotype has only a few counts. This chain links TRBV4-1 with TRBJ2-1, with 10 bases aligning to TRBD2. Germline-derived CDR1 and CDR2 are MGHRA and YSYEKL. V lost 1 base to trimming and J lost 4 bases; unmatched junction nucleotides: 4. The CDR3 loop spans 16 amino acids. In DNA, the CDR3 is TGCGCCAGCAGCCAAGTGATAGCGGGGGGTTACAATGAGCAGTTCTTC. Protein product: CASSQVIAGGYNEQFF.

In this sample, this clonotype turned up many times. J is TRBJ2-2 and V is TRBV5-1; 9 bases are a match to TRBD2. CDR3 length equals 16 residues. J lost 3 bases, V lost 5 bases, and 8 bases had no gene match. Germline loops: CDR1 SGHRS, CDR2 YFSETQ. CDR3 in DNA: TGCGCCAGCAGTTTTTTAGCGGGAGCGGACACCGGGGAGCTGTTTTTT. Amino acids: CASSFLAGADTGELFF.

This clonotype was recorded a few times. This chain connects TRBV29-1 to TRBJ2-3; TRBD2 matches at 12 bases. Germline loops: CDR1 SQVTM, CDR2 ANQGSEA. The CDR3 covers 16 residues. The junction had 8 bases not matched to a gene; V was cut back by 4 bases and J by 3 bases. For the CDR3, the DNA is TGCAGCGTTGGGTCTAGCGGGGGGGCCGGTACAGATACGCAGTATTTT. It is translated as CSVGSSGGAGTDTQYF.

Only a few counts were recorded for this clonotype. V gene TRBV10-3 combines with J gene TRBJ2-2; no definite D call. The V end was cut by 8 bases, the J end by 5 bases, with 6 bases between. Germline CDR1 and CDR2: ENHRY and SYGVKD. The CDR3 consists of 11 residues. CDR3 coding DNA: TGTGCCATCGGAGAGACCGGGGAGCTGTTTTTT. It yields the protein CAIGETGELFF.

The chain recombines TRBV12-3 or TRBV12-4 with TRBJ2-7; TRBD1 matches 7 bases. This CDR3 has 14 amino acids. V shed 5 bases and J 2 bases; nucleotides not matched to a gene: 6. CDR3: CASSARDSTYEQYF. The DNA of the CDR3 is TGTGCCAGCAGTGCCCGGGACAGCACCTACGAGCAGTACTTC.